Ten or more counts support the clone carrying this TCR beta chain. These data come from a study of regulatory T cells in long-lasting Graves disease. The authors built TCR beta libraries using iRepertoire HTBI primers and Arm-PCR of CDR3 regions. One entry per CDR3 protein, called by TCRdb with MiXCR from the multiplex PCR reads. The data show 300,000 to 450,000 distinct CDR3 sequences, less than 20% seen once. Time point defined: newly diagnosed GD, antithyroid drugs for less than 3 months. PBMC-extracted RNA yielded the TCR library. The trim removed 3 bases at V and 3 bases at J, leaving 1 base unmatched. There are 13 residues in the CDR3.

The material sequenced was peripheral blood mononuclear cells (PBMCs), taken at new diagnosis, from a patient treated with antithyroid drugs. The receptor was isolated from a female donor with Graves disease. This sequence joins TRBV12-3 or TRBV12-4 and TRBJ1-2; 7 nucleotides match TRBD1. This CDR3 is CASSFTGDYGYTF. CDR3 nucleotide sequence: TGTGCCAGCAGTTTTACAGGGGACTATGGCTACACCTTC.